These 30 T cell receptor beta chains originate from one sample sequenced in a study of control samples from healthy donors and cancer patients. Data came from immunoSEQ multiplex PCR; TCRdb stores just in-frame clones and leaves some out. The table has roughly 70,000 clones, under 90% seen once. What was sequenced was blood. The receptors stem from a man aged 50 to 60 in good health.

V usage is TRBV6-5 and J usage is TRBJ1-4; D remains ambiguous. The germline CDR1 and CDR2 sequences are MNHEY and SVGAGI. The CDR3 totals 14 residues. The V and J ends lost 5 bases and 7 bases respectively, with 14 bases between them. The CDR3 DNA sequence: TGTGCCAGCAGTATATACCCGGTCGGTGAAAAACTGTTTTTT. Its translation: CASSIYPVGEKLFF.

This chain joins TRBV7-2 and TRBJ1-4; possibly TRBD1 for D (5 bases). The germline V gene has CDR1 SGHTA and CDR2 FQGNSA. The ends were cut back, 8 bases at V and 7 bases at J, with 20 bases in the middle. CDR3 length: 15 amino acids. The CDR3 sequence: CASSLPGGRSEKLFF. CDR3 nucleotide sequence: TGTGCCAGCTCCCTACCCGGGGGAAGGAGTGAAAAACTGTTTTTT. The full variable domain, in which reference TRBV7-2 and TRBJ1-4 provide the parts outside the CDR3, is GAGVSQSPSNKVTEKGKDVELRCDPISGHTALYWYRQSLGQGLEFLIYFQGNSAPDKSGLPSDRFSAERTGGSVSTLTIQRTQQEDSAVYLCASSLPGGRSEKLFFGSGTQLSVL.

The V gene is TRBV30, the J gene TRBJ1-6; D gene ambiguous. The germline V and J ends were trimmed by 5 bases and 4 bases, with 12 bases remaining between them. Germline-derived CDR1 and CDR2 are GTSNPN and SVGIG (reference sequence). The CDR3 covers 14 residues. The DNA of the CDR3 is TGTGCCTGGTCGCCGGGCCAATATAATTCACCCCTCCACTTT. Translated, it gives CAWSPGQYNSPLHF.

The chain joins TRBV7-3 to TRBJ1-1, with 7 bases aligning to TRBD1. V was pared by 0 bases and J by 1 base, with 2 bases of the junction left unmatched. CDR1 is SGHTA and CDR2 is FQGTGA in the germline V gene. The CDR3 runs to 15 residues. The CDR3 is CASSLTWTGNTEAFF. The DNA for the CDR3 is TGTGCCAGCAGCTTAACATGGACAGGGAACACTGAAGCTTTCTTT.

The rearrangement uses TRBV19 and TRBJ2-5, with 11 bases aligning to TRBD1. V lost 6 bases and J lost 1; bases outside the gene matches: 7. The V gene's germline CDR1 is LNHDA and CDR2 SQIVND (reference sequence). This CDR3 is 16 amino acids long. CDR3 sequence: CASSRTGTGGQETQYF. As DNA, the CDR3 is TGTGCCAGTAGCCGAACCGGGACAGGGGGCCAAGAGACCCAGTACTTC.

The chain couples TRBV27 to TRBJ2-4, with 13 nucleotides matching TRBD2. This CDR3 has 15 residues. V trimming: 6 bases; J trimming: 9 bases; junction bases outside the gene matches: 8. Germline assignment: CDR1 MNHEY and CDR2 SMNVEV (reference sequence). The CDR3 region is CASSPTSGGRGIQYF. The CDR3 DNA sequence: TGTGCCAGCAGCCCGACTAGCGGGGGGAGGGGCATTCAGTACTTC.

This chain uses TRBV6-6 with TRBJ2-1, with D hard to call. The germline V gene has CDR1 MNHNY and CDR2 SVGAGI (reference sequence). Trimming removed 5 bases from V and 8 bases from J, with 10 bases in between. This CDR3 has 12 amino acids. The CDR3 reads CASSPHQYEQFF. CDR3 bases: TGTGCCAGCAGTCCACATCAGTATGAGCAGTTCTTC.

V is TRBV3-1 (or the pseudogene TRBV3-2) and J is TRBJ2-5; a weak D match, TRBD2 (5 bases). The CDR3 spans 15 residues. CDR1 and CDR2 from the germline V gene are LGHDT and YNNKEL (reference sequence). Between the trimmed V and J ends, which lost 1 base and 7 bases, there was a span of 16 bases. The chain's CDR3 is CASSQGTGTPGTQYF. The CDR3 DNA reads as TGTGCCAGCAGCCAAGGTACGGGAACCCCCGGGACCCAGTACTTC.

This chain joins TRBV7-2 and TRBJ2-1, with 12 bases that match TRBD2. V dropped 8 bases and J dropped 4; count of bases not matched to a gene: 9. Germline V lookup: CDR1 SGHTA, CDR2 FQGNSA. The CDR3 contains 16 residues. CDR3 region: CASQVRGTSGYNEQFF. CDR3 sequence (DNA): TGTGCCAGCCAGGTCAGGGGGACTAGCGGGTACAATGAGCAGTTCTTC.

The genes are TRBV11-3 and TRBJ2-5; 9 nucleotides agree with TRBD1. J lost 5 bases, V lost 5 bases, and 12 bases had no gene match. The CDR3 is 16 residues long. Per germline, CDR1 SGHNT and CDR2 YENEEA. CDR3 residues: CASSVPGTGRMETQYF. Here the CDR3 DNA reads TGTGCCAGCAGCGTCCCCGGGACAGGGAGGATGGAGACCCAGTACTTC.

V gene TRBV28 combines with J gene TRBJ2-1; D unresolved. In germline, CDR1 is MDHEN, CDR2 SYDVKM. The CDR3 contains 13 residues. Trimming removed 7 bases from V and 9 bases from J, with 16 bases in between. CDR3: CASTPDPRSEQFF. The CDR3, as DNA: TGTGCCAGCACCCCGGACCCGAGGAGTGAGCAGTTCTTC.

The V gene is TRBV7-7, the J gene TRBJ1-4, with 8 bases matching TRBD1. The V gene end was trimmed by 8 bases and the J gene end by 4 bases; junction bases not matched to a gene: 3. This CDR3 has 13 amino acids. Germline CDR1 reads SSHAT; CDR2 reads FNYEAQ (reference sequence). The CDR3 here is CASGTGFNEKLFF. The CDR3 DNA reads as TGTGCCAGCGGGACAGGTTTTAATGAAAAACTGTTTTTT.

The rearrangement links TRBV12-3 or TRBV12-4 to TRBJ2-4; maybe TRBD2 (6 bases). The CDR3 runs 13 residues. Trimming shortened V by 11 bases and J by 4 bases, and 15 bases separated the two germline ends. The CDR3 loop is CAGQPGEKNIQYF. Written as DNA, the CDR3 is TGTGCCGGACAACCGGGAGAAAAAAACATTCAGTACTTC.

The chain links TRBV5-4 to TRBJ2-4; 7 bases are a match to TRBD2. The CDR3 covers 13 residues. With V trimmed by 5 bases and J by 9 bases, 8 bases remained unmatched. Germline loops: CDR1 SGHNT, CDR2 YYREEE (reference sequence). The CDR3: CASRMGGTPIQYF. The CDR3 DNA reads as TGTGCCAGCAGAATGGGAGGGACCCCCATTCAGTACTTC.

This clone was seen only a few times. The CDR3 coding sequence is TGCGCCAGCAGCTCCGCAGGGGTACAAGAGACCCAGTACTTC. It specifies CASSSAGVQETQYF. The chain couples TRBV5-1 to TRBJ2-5, with D possibly matching TRBD1 (6 bases). CDR1 and CDR2 (germline): SGHRS, YFSETQ. V lost 3 bases and J 2 bases, leaving 11 bases between the germline ends. The CDR3 sequence is 14 residues long.

The V and J genes are TRBV19 and TRBJ2-7; D not certain. CDR3 size: 14 residues. V lost 0 bases and J 2 bases, leaving 8 bases between the germline ends. The germline gives CDR1 LNHDA, CDR2 SQIVND (reference sequence). The CDR3 DNA is TGTGCCAGTAGTATAGATCATGGCCCCTACGAGCAGTACTTC. Amino acids: CASSIDHGPYEQYF.

The V and J genes are TRBV29-1 and TRBJ2-1; 7 nucleotides align to TRBD2. Per the germline V gene, CDR1 is SQVTM and CDR2 is ANQGSEA. The junction had 15 bases not matched to a gene; V was cut back by 6 bases and J by 4 bases. There are 16 residues in the CDR3. CDR3 nucleotide sequence: TGCAGCGTAGCACTTATCTCAGCGGGACGGTACAATGAGCAGTTCTTC. This encodes CSVALISAGRYNEQFF.

The chain couples TRBV15 to TRBJ2-7; TRBD1 matches 8 bases. The CDR3 totals 16 residues. J lost 3 bases, V lost 0 bases, and 7 bases had no gene match. CDR1 is LNHNV, CDR2 YYDKDF, per germline (reference sequence). The CDR3 spells CATSRDRGTGYYEQYF. The CDR3, as DNA: TGTGCCACCAGCAGAGATCGGGGGACAGGCTACTACGAGCAGTACTTC.

V is TRBV19 and J is TRBJ1-1; D is possibly TRBD1 (6 bases). Between the trimmed V and J ends, which lost 7 bases and 4 bases, there was a span of 13 bases. The CDR3 loop spans 13 amino acids. Germline V gene lookup returns CDR1 LNHDA and CDR2 SQIVND (reference sequence). The CDR3 DNA reads TGTGCCAGTAAAGGCAGGGGTGGCACTGAAGCTTTCTTT. Translated: CASKGRGGTEAFF.

V usage is TRBV6-6 and J usage is TRBJ1-1; the D gene is possibly TRBD1 (6 bases). The V gene's germline CDR1 is MNHNY and CDR2 SVGAGI (reference sequence). Trimming stripped 6 bases from V and 1 base from J, with 12 bases between. The CDR3 extends over 14 amino acids. CDR3 sequence reads: CASSSRGQNTEAFF. CDR3 sequence (DNA): TGTGCCAGCAGCAGCCGGGGACAGAACACTGAAGCTTTCTTT.

This clone was seen only a few times. The chain has TRBV7-2 and TRBJ2-3, with TRBD2 matching over 10 bases. This CDR3 comprises 14 residues. Germline values: CDR1 SGHTA, CDR2 FQGNSA. The ends lost 7 bases at V and 8 bases at J; junction bases unmatched: 9. The CDR3 is CASTQGVAGGTQYF. CDR3 coding DNA: TGTGCCAGCACCCAGGGGGTAGCGGGGGGTACGCAGTATTTT.

The chain recombines TRBV20-1 with TRBJ2-5; D is uncertain. Germline loops: CDR1 DFQATT, CDR2 SNEGSKA (reference sequence). Trimming removed 1 base at V and 5 bases at J, with 5 bases between. The length of the CDR3 is 11 residues. The CDR3 region is CSARVGETQYF. For the CDR3, the DNA is TGCAGTGCTAGAGTGGGGGAGACCCAGTACTTC.

The rearrangement links TRBV11-2 to TRBJ1-2; TRBD1 agrees at 7 bases. The CDR3 is 15 amino acids. Germline V gene data show CDR1 as SGHAT and CDR2 as FQNNGV. V was pared by 2 bases and J by 4 bases, with 7 bases of the junction left unmatched. CDR3 DNA sequence: TGTGCCAGCAGCTTATGGAACAGGGGAGGCTATGGCTACACCTTC. Encoded protein: CASSLWNRGGYGYTF.

The chain carries TRBV24-1 and TRBJ1-1; weak D call: TRBD1 (5 bases). The V end was cut by 4 bases, the J end by 3 bases, with 11 bases between. CDR1 and CDR2 from the germline V gene are KGHDR and SFDVKD. The CDR3 has 14 residues. This chain's CDR3 is CATSEAGFDTEAFF. The CDR3 region has the DNA TGTGCCACCAGTGAGGCAGGGTTTGACACTGAAGCTTTCTTT.

The chain employs TRBV6-1 and TRBJ1-2, with TRBD1 matching over 11 bases. J gave up 1 base and V 4 bases, and 8 bases lay outside the gene matches. Per the germline V gene, CDR1 is MNHNS and CDR2 is SASEGT. CDR3 length equals 17 residues. The CDR3 spells CASSAGTGGTNNYGYTF. CDR3 in DNA: TGTGCCAGCAGTGCAGGGACAGGGGGGACGAATAACTATGGCTACACCTTC.

This rearrangement joins TRBV4-3 to TRBJ1-1; TRBD1 aligns across 7 bases. V was clipped by 6 bases and J by 1 base; unmatched bases: 8. The CDR3 has 15 residues. Per germline, CDR1 LGHNA and CDR2 YSLEER. The CDR3 region is CASRYLGTANTEAFF. The DNA for the CDR3 is TGCGCCAGCAGATATTTGGGGACAGCGAACACTGAAGCTTTCTTT.

Concerning this clone: The junction differs from germline at one of its ends, possibly a read error. DNA of the CDR3: TGCGCCAGCAGCCCCGGGGGGGCATCCTCCGAGCAGTACTTC. Translation gives CASSPGGASSEQYF. The V gene is TRBV5-1, the J gene TRBJ2-7; 8 nucleotides agree with TRBD2. Germline V gene sequence: CDR1 SGHRS, CDR2 YFSETQ. The CDR3 contains 14 residues.

V and J are TRBV6-6 and TRBJ1-4, with TRBD1 identical over 7 bases. CDR1 MNHNY and CDR2 SVGAGI come from the germline V gene (reference sequence). The CDR3 has 15 amino acids. Germline trimming cut 6 bases from V and 5 bases from J; bases unmatched to any gene: 9. The CDR3 region has the DNA TGTGCCAGCAGACGTCCCGGGACAGTCAATGAAAAACTGTTTTTT. It is translated as CASRRPGTVNEKLFF.

The chain joins TRBV6-1 to TRBJ1-2; D uncertain. Germline V gene lookup returns CDR1 MNHNS and CDR2 SASEGT. Deletions cut 2 bases from V and 4 bases from J, with 11 bases between. The CDR3 loop spans 14 amino acids. The CDR3 spells CASSERLGRYGYTF. DNA of the CDR3: TGTGCCAGCAGTGAACGGTTAGGGCGCTATGGCTACACCTTC.

V gene TRBV25-1 combines with J gene TRBJ2-5; 10 nucleotides align to TRBD2. Germline CDR1 MGHDK, CDR2 SYGVNS. The CDR3 sequence is 18 residues long. J gave up 4 bases and V 0 bases, and 11 bases lay outside the gene matches. This CDR3 reads CASSEYKLAGTRGETQYF. The CDR3 coding sequence is TGTGCCAGCAGTGAATATAAACTAGCGGGAACAAGAGGAGAGACCCAGTACTTC.